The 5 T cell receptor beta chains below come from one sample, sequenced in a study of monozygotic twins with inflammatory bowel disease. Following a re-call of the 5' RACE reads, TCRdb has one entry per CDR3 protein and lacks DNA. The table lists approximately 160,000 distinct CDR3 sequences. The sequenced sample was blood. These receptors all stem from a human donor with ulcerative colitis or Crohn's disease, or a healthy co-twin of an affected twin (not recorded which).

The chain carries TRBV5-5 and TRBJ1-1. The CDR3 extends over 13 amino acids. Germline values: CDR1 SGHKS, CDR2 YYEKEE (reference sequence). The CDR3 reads CASSFGPAAEAFF. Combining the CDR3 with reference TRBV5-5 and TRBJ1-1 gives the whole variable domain DAGVTQSPTHLIKTRGQQVTLRCSPISGHKSVSWYQQVLGQGPQFIFQYYEKEERGRGNFPDRFSARQFPNYSSELNVNALLLGDSALYLCASSFGPAAEAFFGQGTRLTVV.

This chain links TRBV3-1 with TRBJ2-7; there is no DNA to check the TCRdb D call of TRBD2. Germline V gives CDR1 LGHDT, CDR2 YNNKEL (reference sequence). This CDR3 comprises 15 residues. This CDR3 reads CASSQALGGSYEQYF.

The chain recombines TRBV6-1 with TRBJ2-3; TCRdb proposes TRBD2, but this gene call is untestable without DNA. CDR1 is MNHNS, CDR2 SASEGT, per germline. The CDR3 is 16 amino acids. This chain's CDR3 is CASMPFSGGAGNTQYF.

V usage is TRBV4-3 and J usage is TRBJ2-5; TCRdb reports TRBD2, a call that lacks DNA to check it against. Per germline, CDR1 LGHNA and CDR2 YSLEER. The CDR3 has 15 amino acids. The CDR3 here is CASSQDRGVEETQYF.

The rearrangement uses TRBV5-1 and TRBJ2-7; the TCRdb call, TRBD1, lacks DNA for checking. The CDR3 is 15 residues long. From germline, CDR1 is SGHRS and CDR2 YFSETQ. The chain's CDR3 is CASSLVWTGQDEQYF.